The clone carrying this T cell receptor (beta chain) was detected only a few times. These data are taken from a study of control samples from healthy donors and cancer patients. Method: immunoSEQ multiplex PCR; TCRdb's copy keeps in-frame clones and lacks some. The table includes fewer than 300,000 clones, more than 65% detected once. The CDR3 covers 16 residues. The V gene end was trimmed by 0 bases and the J gene end by 3 bases; junction bases not matched to a gene: 5. Germline lookup yields CDR1 SGHRS and CDR2 YFSETQ. Sequenced sample: PBMCs. This TCR derives from a woman aged 60-75 years with lung cancer. The J gene is TRBJ2-2, the V gene TRBV5-1; TRBD2 matches at 7 bases. CDR3 sequence reads: CASSLVPSGYTGELFF. CDR3 DNA: TGCGCCAGCAGCTTGGTCCCTAGCGGATACACCGGGGAGCTGTTTTTT. Supplemented by reference TRBV5-1 and TRBJ2-2, the full variable domain reads KAGVTQTPRYLIKTRGQQVTLSCSPISGHRSVSWYQQTPGQGLQFLFEYFSETQRNKGNFPGRFSGRQFSNSRSEMNVSTLELGDSALYLCASSLVPSGYTGELFFGEGSRLTVL.